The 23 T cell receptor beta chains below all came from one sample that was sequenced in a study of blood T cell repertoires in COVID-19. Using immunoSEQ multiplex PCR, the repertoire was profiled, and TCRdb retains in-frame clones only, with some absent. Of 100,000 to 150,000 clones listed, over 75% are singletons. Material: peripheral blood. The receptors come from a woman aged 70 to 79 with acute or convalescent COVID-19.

The CDR3, as DNA: TGTGCCAGCAGCTTTGGGGAACTAGCGGGGGCCCAAGAGACCCAGTACTTC. It specifies CASSFGELAGAQETQYF. The chain carries TRBV11-2 and TRBJ2-5; 11 bases fit TRBD2. V shed 3 bases and J 1 base; nucleotides not matched to a gene: 7. The CDR3 covers 17 residues. Germline V gene sequence: CDR1 SGHAT, CDR2 FQNNGV.

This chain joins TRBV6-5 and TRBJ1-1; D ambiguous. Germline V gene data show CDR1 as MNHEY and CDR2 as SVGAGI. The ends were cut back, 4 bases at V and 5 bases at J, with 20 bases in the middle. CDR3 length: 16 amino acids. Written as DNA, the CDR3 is TGTGCCAGCAGTTCTCGGAGGGCAGCGCGTGTTACTGAAGCTTTCTTT. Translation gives CASSSRRAARVTEAFF.

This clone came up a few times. The CDR3 loop reads CASSQGAQGAAGNTIYF. CDR3 in DNA: TGCGCCAGCAGCCAAGGGGCACAGGGGGCGGCTGGAAACACCATATATTTT. V gene TRBV4-3 combines with J gene TRBJ1-3; 9 positions agree with TRBD1. V lost 1 base, J lost 2 bases, and 6 bases stayed unmatched. From germline, CDR1 is LGHNA and CDR2 YSLEER. The length of the CDR3 is 17 residues.

CDR3: CAWSVRTGGPRSYEQYF. The DNA for the CDR3 is TGTGCCTGGAGTGTAAGGACAGGGGGCCCAAGGAGCTACGAGCAGTACTTC. The chain links TRBV30 to TRBJ2-7; TRBD1 agrees at 11 bases. The V segment lost 0 bases and the J segment 3 bases; nucleotides outside the gene matches: 10. The germline V gene has CDR1 GTSNPN and CDR2 SVGIG (reference sequence). The CDR3 totals 17 residues.

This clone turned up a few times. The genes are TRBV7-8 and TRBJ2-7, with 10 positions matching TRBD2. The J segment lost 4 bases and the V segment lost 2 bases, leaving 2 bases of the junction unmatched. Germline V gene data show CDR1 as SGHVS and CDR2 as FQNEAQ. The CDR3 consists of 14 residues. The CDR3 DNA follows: TGTGCCAGCAGCTTACTAGCGGGGGTATACGAGCAGTACGTC. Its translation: CASSLLAGVYEQYV.

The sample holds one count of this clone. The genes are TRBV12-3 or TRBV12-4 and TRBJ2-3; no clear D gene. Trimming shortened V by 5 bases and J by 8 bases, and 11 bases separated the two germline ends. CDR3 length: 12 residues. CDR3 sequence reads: CASSRSLGTQYF. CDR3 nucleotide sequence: TGTGCCAGCAGTAGGAGCTTGGGTACGCAGTATTTT.

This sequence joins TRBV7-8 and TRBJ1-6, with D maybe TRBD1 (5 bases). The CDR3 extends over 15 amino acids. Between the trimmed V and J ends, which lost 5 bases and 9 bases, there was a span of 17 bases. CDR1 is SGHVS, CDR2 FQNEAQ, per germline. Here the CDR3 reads CASSPQGMWVSPLHF. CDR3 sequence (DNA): TGTGCCAGCAGCCCCCAGGGTATGTGGGTTTCACCCCTCCACTTT.

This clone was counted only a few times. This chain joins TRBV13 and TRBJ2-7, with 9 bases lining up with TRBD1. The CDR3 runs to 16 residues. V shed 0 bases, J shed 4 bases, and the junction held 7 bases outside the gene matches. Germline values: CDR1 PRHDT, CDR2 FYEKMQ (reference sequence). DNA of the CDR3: TGTGCCAGCAGCTTAGGGTTGGGGACAGGGCCGTACGAGCAGTACTTC. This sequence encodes CASSLGLGTGPYEQYF.

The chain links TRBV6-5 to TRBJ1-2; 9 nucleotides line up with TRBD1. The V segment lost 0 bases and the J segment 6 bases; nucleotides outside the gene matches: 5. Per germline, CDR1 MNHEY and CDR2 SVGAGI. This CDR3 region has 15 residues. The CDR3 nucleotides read TGTGCCAGCAGTTACTCATACGGGACAGGGAATGGCTACACCTTC. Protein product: CASSYSYGTGNGYTF.

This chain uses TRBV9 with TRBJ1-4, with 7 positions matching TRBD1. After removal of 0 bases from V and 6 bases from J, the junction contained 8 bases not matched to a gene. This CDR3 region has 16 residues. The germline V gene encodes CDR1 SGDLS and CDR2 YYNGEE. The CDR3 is CASSVDTGTVYEKLFF. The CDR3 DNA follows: TGTGCCAGCAGCGTAGACACCGGGACAGTCTATGAAAAACTGTTTTTT. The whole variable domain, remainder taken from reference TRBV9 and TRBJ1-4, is DSGVTQTPKHLITATGQRVTLRCSPRSGDLSVYWYQQSLDQGLQFLIQYYNGEERAKGNILERFSAQQFPDLHSELNLSSLELGDSALYFCASSVDTGTVYEKLFFGSGTQLSVL.

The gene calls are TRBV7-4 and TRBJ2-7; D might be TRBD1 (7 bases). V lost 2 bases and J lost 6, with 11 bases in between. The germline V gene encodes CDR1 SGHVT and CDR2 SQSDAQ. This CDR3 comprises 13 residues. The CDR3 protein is CASSLKQGGEQYV. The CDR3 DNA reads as TGTGCCAGCAGCTTAAAGCAGGGGGGCGAGCAGTACGTC.

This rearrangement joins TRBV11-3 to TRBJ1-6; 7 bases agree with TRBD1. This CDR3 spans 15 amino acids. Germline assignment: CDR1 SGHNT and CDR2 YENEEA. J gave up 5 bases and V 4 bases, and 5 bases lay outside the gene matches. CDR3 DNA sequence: TGTGCCAGCAGCTCGGGACAGTTGAATAATTCACCCCTCCACTTT. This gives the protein CASSSGQLNNSPLHF.

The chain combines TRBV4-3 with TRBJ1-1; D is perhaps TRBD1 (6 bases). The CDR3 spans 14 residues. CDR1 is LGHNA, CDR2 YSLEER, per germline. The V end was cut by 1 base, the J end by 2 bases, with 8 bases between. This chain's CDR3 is CASSQGTANTEAFF. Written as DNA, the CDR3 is TGCGCCAGCAGCCAAGGGACAGCCAACACTGAAGCTTTCTTT.

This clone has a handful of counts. This CDR3 is CSVAAGSTTTDTIYF. The CDR3 nucleotides are TGCAGCGTCGCTGCCGGGAGCACCACAACGGACACCATATATTTT. The chain combines TRBV29-1 with TRBJ1-3; D gene uncertain. V was shortened by 6 bases and J by 8 bases, with 23 bases between the two germline ends. CDR1 and CDR2 (germline): SQVTM, ANQGSEA. CDR3 length: 15 residues.

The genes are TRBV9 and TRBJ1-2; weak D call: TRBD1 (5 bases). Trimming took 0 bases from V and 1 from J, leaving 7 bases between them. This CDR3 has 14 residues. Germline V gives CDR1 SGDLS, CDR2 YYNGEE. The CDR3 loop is CASSVEQGNYGYTF. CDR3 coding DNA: TGTGCCAGCAGCGTAGAGCAGGGTAACTATGGCTACACCTTC.

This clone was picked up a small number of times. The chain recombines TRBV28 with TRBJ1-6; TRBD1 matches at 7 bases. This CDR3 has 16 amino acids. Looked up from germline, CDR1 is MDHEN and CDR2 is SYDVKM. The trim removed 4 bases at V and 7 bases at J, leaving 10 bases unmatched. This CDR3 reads CASSWSGGYSNSPLHF. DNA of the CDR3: TGTGCCAGCAGTTGGTCAGGGGGGTATTCAAATTCACCCCTCCACTTT.

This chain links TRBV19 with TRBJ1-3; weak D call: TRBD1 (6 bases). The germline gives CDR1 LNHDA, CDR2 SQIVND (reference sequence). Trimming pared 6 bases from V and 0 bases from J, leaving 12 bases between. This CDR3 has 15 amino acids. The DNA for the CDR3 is TGTGCCAGTAGGACAGACAGGAGCTCTGGAAACACCATATATTTT. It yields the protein CASRTDRSSGNTIYF.

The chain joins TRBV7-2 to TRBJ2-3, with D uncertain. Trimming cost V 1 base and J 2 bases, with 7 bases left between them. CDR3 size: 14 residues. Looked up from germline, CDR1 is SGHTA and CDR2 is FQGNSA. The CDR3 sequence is CASSLGPLTDTQYF. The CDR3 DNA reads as TGTGCCAGCAGCTTAGGGCCGCTCACAGATACGCAGTATTTT.

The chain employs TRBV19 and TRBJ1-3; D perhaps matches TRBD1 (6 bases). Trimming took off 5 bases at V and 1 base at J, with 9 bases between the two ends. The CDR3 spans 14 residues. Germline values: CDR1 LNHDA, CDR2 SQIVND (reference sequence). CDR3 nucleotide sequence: TGTGCCAGTAGTGTACAGGGTTCTGGAAACACCATATATTTT. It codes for CASSVQGSGNTIYF.

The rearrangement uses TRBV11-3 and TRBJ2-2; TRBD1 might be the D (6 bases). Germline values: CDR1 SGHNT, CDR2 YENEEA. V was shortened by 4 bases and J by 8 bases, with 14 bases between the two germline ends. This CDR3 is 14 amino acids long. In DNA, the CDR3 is TGTGCCAGCAGCTCTTTAGGGGGTGTTGGGGAGCTGTTTTTT. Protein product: CASSSLGGVGELFF.

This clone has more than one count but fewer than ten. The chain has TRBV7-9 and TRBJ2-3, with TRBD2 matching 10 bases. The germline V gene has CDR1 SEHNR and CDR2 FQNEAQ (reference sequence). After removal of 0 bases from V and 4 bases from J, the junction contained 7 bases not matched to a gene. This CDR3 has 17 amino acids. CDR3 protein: CASSLAQLAGNPDTQYF. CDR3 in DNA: TGTGCCAGCAGCTTAGCGCAACTAGCGGGGAACCCAGATACGCAGTATTTT.

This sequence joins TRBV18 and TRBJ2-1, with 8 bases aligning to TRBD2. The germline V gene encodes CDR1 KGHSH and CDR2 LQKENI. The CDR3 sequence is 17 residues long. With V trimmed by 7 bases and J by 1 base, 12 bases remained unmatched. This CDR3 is CASFPTERGSSYNEQFF. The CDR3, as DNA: TGTGCCAGCTTCCCAACCGAGCGGGGGTCTTCCTACAATGAGCAGTTCTTC.

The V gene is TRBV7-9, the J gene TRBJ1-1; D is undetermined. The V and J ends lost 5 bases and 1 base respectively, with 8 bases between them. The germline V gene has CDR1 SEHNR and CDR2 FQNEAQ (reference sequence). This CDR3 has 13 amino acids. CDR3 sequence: CASSRDWNTEAFF. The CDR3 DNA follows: TGTGCCAGCAGCCGAGACTGGAACACTGAAGCTTTCTTT.